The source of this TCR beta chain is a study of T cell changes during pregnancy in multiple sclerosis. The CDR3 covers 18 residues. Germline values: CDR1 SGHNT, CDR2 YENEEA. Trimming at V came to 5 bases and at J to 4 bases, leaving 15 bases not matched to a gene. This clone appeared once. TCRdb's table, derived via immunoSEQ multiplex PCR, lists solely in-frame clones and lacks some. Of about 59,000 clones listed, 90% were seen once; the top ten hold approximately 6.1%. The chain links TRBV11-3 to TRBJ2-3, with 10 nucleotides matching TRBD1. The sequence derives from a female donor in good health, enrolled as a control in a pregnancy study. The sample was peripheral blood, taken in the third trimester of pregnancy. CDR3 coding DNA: TGTGCCAGCAGCAACGACAGGGGGCTCTCCTTCGGGGCAGATACGCAGTATTTT. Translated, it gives CASSNDRGLSFGADTQYF.